This T cell receptor (beta chain) originates from a study of early T cells in non-severe SARS-CoV-2 infection. Notes on the study in general: Private and CD4 specificities were missed by VDJdb matching, skewed to anti-spike CD8.

CDR3 size: 16 residues. Germline V gene sequence: CDR1 SGHRS, CDR2 YFSETQ. V shed 0 bases and J 3 bases; nucleotides not matched to a gene: 6. Attachment of unique molecular identifiers was made to individual cDNA molecules. TCRdb called the 5' RACE reads again in MiXCR, with one record for every CDR3 protein. The table has 100,000 to 150,000 distinct CDR3 sequences, 14% to 15% seen once; the top ten hold about a fifth. With respect to this clonotype: The antigen is unknown.

This receptor was obtained from an adult who was a healthcare worker with PCR-confirmed SARS-CoV-2 infection or an uninfected control (not recorded which). V is TRBV5-1 and J is TRBJ2-5; 9 bases are shared with TRBD2. The sample consisted of whole blood. CDR3 sequence (DNA): TGCGCCAGCAGCTTGGTGGCAGCGGGGGGCAAAGAGACCCAGTACTTC. Translating it yields CASSLVAAGGKETQYF.